This TCR beta chain was obtained from a study of shared clonotypes between healthy human individuals. CD4+ cells were split into CD45RA+ naive and CD45RA-negative memory subsets. Germline V gives CDR1 LNHDA, CDR2 SQIVND (reference sequence). The CDR3 length is 14 residues. After removal of 5 bases from V and 2 bases from J, the junction contained 2 bases not matched to a gene. Sequencing was performed with immunoSEQ multiplex PCR; in TCRdb, only in-frame clones are kept and a portion is missing. The sample carries around 1.1 million clones, 75% to 80% recorded once. Input material: memory CD4+ T cells from PBMCs. Subset reported: CD45RA-negative fraction. The clonotype comes from a man younger than 35 in good health. Some clones in this sample may be carry-over from other donors' samples. The genes are TRBV19 and TRBJ2-2, with 7 bases that match TRBD2. The CDR3: CASSWDYNTGELFF. CDR3 coding DNA: TGTGCCAGTAGTTGGGACTACAACACCGGGGAGCTGTTTTTT.